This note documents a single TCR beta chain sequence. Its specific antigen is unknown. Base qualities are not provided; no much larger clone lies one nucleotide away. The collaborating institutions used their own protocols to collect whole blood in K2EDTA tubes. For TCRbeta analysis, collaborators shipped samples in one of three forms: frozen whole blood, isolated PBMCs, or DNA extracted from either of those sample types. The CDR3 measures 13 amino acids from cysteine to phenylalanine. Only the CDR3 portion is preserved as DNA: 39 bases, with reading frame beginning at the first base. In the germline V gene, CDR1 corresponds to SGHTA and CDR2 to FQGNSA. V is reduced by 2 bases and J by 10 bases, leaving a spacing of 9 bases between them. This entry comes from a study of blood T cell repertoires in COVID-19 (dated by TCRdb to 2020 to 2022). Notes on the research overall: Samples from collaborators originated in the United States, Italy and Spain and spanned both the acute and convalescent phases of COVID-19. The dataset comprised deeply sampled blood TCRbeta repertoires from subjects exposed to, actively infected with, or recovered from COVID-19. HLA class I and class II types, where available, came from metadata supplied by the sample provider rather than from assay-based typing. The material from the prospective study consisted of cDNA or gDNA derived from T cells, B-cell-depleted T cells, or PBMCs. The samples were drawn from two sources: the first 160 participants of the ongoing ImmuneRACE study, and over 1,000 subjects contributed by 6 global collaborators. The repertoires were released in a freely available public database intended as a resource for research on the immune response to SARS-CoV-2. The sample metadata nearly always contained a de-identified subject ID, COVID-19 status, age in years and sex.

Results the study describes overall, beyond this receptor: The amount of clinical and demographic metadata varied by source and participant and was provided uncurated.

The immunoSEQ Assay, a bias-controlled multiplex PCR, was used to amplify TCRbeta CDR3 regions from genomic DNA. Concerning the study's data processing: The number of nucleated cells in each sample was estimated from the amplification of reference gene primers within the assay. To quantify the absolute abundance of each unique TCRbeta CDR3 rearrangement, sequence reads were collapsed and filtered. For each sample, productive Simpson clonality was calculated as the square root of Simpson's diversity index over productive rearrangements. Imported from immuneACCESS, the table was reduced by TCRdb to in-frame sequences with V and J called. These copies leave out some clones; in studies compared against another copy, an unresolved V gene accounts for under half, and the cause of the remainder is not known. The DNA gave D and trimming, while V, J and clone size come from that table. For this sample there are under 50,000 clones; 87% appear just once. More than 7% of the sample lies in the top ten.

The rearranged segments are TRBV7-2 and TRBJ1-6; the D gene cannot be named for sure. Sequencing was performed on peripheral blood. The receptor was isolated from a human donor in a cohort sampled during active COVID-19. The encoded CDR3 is CASSLQRESPLHF. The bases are TGTGCCAGCAGCTTACAACGAGAATCACCCCTCCACTTT. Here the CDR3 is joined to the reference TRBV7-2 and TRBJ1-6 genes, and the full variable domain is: GAGVSQSPSNKVTEKGKDVELRCDPISGHTALYWYRQSLGQGLEFLIYFQGNSAPDKSGLPSDRFSAERTGGSVSTLTIQRTQQEDSAVYLCASSLQRESPLHFGNGTRLTVT.